The 32 T cell receptor beta chains listed next were all sequenced from one sample in a study of early stage breast cancer tumors. The repertoire was sequenced with immunoSEQ multiplex PCR; TCRdb's copy has only in-frame clones and lacks some. The table includes approximately 48,000 clones, about 89% detected once. Sample: blood. Receptor source: a person aged 65 to 85 with breast cancer.

The chain has TRBV5-1 and TRBJ1-4; 7 bases map to TRBD1. This CDR3 contains 15 residues. In germline, CDR1 is SGHRS, CDR2 YFSETQ. V dropped 2 bases and J dropped 0; count of bases not matched to a gene: 1. DNA of the CDR3: TGCGCCAGCAGCTTTACAGGGGCAACTAATGAAAAACTGTTTTTT. It encodes CASSFTGATNEKLFF.

The J gene is TRBJ1-4, the V gene TRBV27, with 9 nucleotides matching TRBD1. Looked up from germline, CDR1 is MNHEY and CDR2 is SMNVEV (reference sequence). V trimming: 6 bases; J trimming: 7 bases; junction bases outside the gene matches: 6. The CDR3 contains 14 residues. The CDR3 DNA reads TGTGCCAGCAGGAAGACAGGGGGAGCTGAAAAACTGTTTTTT. It codes for CASRKTGGAEKLFF.

This chain links TRBV15 with TRBJ1-5, with 7 nucleotides matching TRBD1. With V trimmed by 0 bases and J by 5 bases, 4 bases remained unmatched. The V gene's germline CDR1 is LNHNV and CDR2 YYDKDF (reference sequence). CDR3 length equals 15 residues. The CDR3 reads CATSRDPGQDQPQHF. CDR3 DNA sequence: TGTGCCACCAGCAGAGATCCAGGACAGGATCAGCCCCAGCATTTT. Full variable domain (missing parts from reference TRBV15 and TRBJ1-5): DAMVIQNPRYQVTQFGKPVTLSCSQTLNHNVMYWYQQKSSQAPKLLFHYYDKDFNNEADTPDNFQSRRPNTSFCFLDIRSPGLGDTAMYLCATSRDPGQDQPQHFGDGTRLSIL.

This chain uses TRBV6-1 with TRBJ1-3; 7 bases are shared with TRBD1. Germline-derived CDR1 and CDR2 are MNHNS and SASEGT. The CDR3 loop spans 15 amino acids. V trimming: 6 bases; J trimming: 0 bases; junction bases outside the gene matches: 5. The CDR3 region is CASRPGQVSGNTIYF. Here the CDR3 DNA reads TGTGCCAGCAGACCTGGACAGGTCTCTGGAAACACCATATATTTT.

The chain employs TRBV7-9 and TRBJ2-6; a weak D match, TRBD1 (6 bases). This CDR3 has 15 residues. V was clipped by 5 bases and J by 3 bases, with 11 bases between them. The germline V gene encodes CDR1 SEHNR and CDR2 FQNEAQ (reference sequence). The CDR3 sequence: CASSPGRGGANVLTF. The CDR3 bases are TGTGCCAGCAGCCCGGGCAGGGGTGGGGCCAACGTCCTGACTTTC.

V usage is TRBV7-2 and J usage is TRBJ2-3, with 7 bases lining up with TRBD1. V lost 5 bases, J lost 5 bases, and 4 bases stayed unmatched. The CDR3 sequence is 13 residues long. Germline CDR1 SGHTA, CDR2 FQGNSA. In DNA, the CDR3 is TGTGCCAGCAGCCTGAACAGGGGAGATACGCAGTATTTT. Amino acid sequence: CASSLNRGDTQYF.

The rearrangement uses TRBV10-3 and TRBJ1-5; TRBD1 is a possible D gene (5 bases). CDR3 length equals 14 residues. Trimming took off 4 bases at V and 5 bases at J, with 12 bases between the two ends. Germline-derived CDR1 and CDR2 are ENHRY and SYGVKD. This chain's CDR3 is CAISGGPQDQPQHF. CDR3 in DNA: TGTGCCATCAGTGGGGGTCCACAGGATCAGCCCCAGCATTTT.

The gene calls are TRBV4-2 and TRBJ2-5; 10 bases are a match to TRBD2. The CDR3 is made up of 16 amino acids. V gave up 4 bases and J gave up 4 bases; unmatched junction bases: 9. From germline, CDR1 is LGHNA and CDR2 YNFKEQ. The CDR3 DNA reads as TGTGCCAGCAGCCGCGGGAACAGCGGGAGGGGAGAGACCCAGTACTTC. It encodes CASSRGNSGRGETQYF.

This rearrangement joins TRBV5-1 to TRBJ2-7, with 7 nucleotides matching TRBD1. The ends lost 1 base at V and 3 bases at J; junction bases unmatched: 7. The CDR3 extends over 15 amino acids. Looked up from germline, CDR1 is SGHRS and CDR2 is YFSETQ. The CDR3 DNA reads as TGCGCCAGCAGCTTGCGGTGGCAGGGGGACTACGAGCAGTACTTC. As protein: CASSLRWQGDYEQYF. Full variable domain (rest looked up from reference TRBV5-1 and TRBJ2-7): KAGVTQTPRYLIKTRGQQVTLSCSPISGHRSVSWYQQTPGQGLQFLFEYFSETQRNKGNFPGRFSGRQFSNSRSEMNVSTLELGDSALYLCASSLRWQGDYEQYFGPGTRLTVT.

The chain couples TRBV19 to TRBJ1-5; 9 nucleotides agree with TRBD1. CDR1 LNHDA and CDR2 SQIVND come from the germline V gene (reference sequence). Trimming cost V 5 bases and J 7 bases; bases outside gene matches: 9. This CDR3 has 15 residues. CDR3 coding DNA: TGTGCCAGTAGTTGGGACAGGGTAGATTCGCAGCCCCAGCATTTT. Translation: CASSWDRVDSQPQHF.

This rearrangement joins TRBV6-5 to TRBJ1-1; TRBD1 matches 7 bases. The CDR3 covers 15 residues. The V gene end was trimmed by 0 bases and the J gene end by 3 bases; junction bases not matched to a gene: 4. Per the germline V gene, CDR1 is MNHEY and CDR2 is SVGAGI. CDR3 amino acids: CASSYSPGGYTEAFF. The CDR3 region has the DNA TGTGCCAGCAGTTACTCGCCAGGGGGATACACTGAAGCTTTCTTT.

The chain is built from TRBV5-1 and TRBJ1-4; TRBD1 matches 8 bases. Germline V gene sequence: CDR1 SGHRS, CDR2 YFSETQ. Germline trimming cut 1 base from V and 17 bases from J; bases unmatched to any gene: 10. The CDR3 loop spans 13 amino acids. CDR3 sequence reads: CASSLSGQGSPFF. The CDR3, as DNA: TGCGCCAGCAGCTTGTCCGGACAGGGTAGTCCTTTTTTT.

This clone has only one observation. The V and J genes are TRBV5-4 and TRBJ2-1; TRBD2 matches at 12 bases. This CDR3 is built from 16 residues. Germline V CDR1 and CDR2: SGHNT, YYREEE (reference sequence). V shed 0 bases and J 6 bases; nucleotides not matched to a gene: 4. The DNA for the CDR3 is TGTGCCAGCAGCTTGGATGGGACTAGCGGGTTCAATGAGCAGTTCTTC. Translated: CASSLDGTSGFNEQFF. Supplemented by reference TRBV5-4 and TRBJ2-1, the full variable domain reads ETGVTQSPTHLIKTRGQQVTLRCSSQSGHNTVSWYQQALGQGPQFIFQYYREEENGRGNFPPRFSGLQFPNYSSELNVNALELDDSALYLCASSLDGTSGFNEQFFGPGTRLTVL.

DNA of the CDR3: TGTGCCAGCAGCCAAGGTCCGGGGGTTGGCTACACCTTC. It translates to CASSQGPGVGYTF. The genes are TRBV4-2 and TRBJ1-2; possibly TRBD1 for D (5 bases). This CDR3 comprises 13 residues. Per germline, CDR1 LGHNA and CDR2 YNFKEQ. V was cut by 1 base and J by 7 bases, with 10 bases left in between.

J is TRBJ2-7 and V is TRBV7-9, with 11 bases that match TRBD1. Germline CDR1 reads SEHNR; CDR2 reads FQNEAQ (reference sequence). This CDR3 has 15 amino acids. Losses at the gene ends were 2 bases for V and 3 bases for J; bases not matched to a gene: 3. CDR3 coding DNA: TGTGCCAGCAGCTTACTTGGGACAGGGGGCTACGAGCAGTACTTC. Residues: CASSLLGTGGYEQYF.

The chain joins TRBV7-3 to TRBJ1-2, with 7 bases identical to TRBD1. Germline assignment: CDR1 SGHTA and CDR2 FQGTGA. The V and J ends lost 5 bases and 2 bases, in that order; junction bases with no gene match: 2. There are 13 residues in the CDR3. This chain's CDR3 is CASSATGNYGYTF. In DNA form, the CDR3 reads TGTGCCAGCAGCGCGACAGGGAACTATGGCTACACCTTC.

The CDR3 DNA follows: TGTGCCAGCAGTTACTCCTACAGGGGGGTCTATGGCTACACCTTC. Amino acid sequence: CASSYSYRGVYGYTF. The J gene is TRBJ1-2, the V gene TRBV6-5; TRBD1 agrees at 8 bases. Germline CDR1 MNHEY, CDR2 SVGAGI. The CDR3 is 15 residues long. Trimming cost V 0 bases and J 4 bases; bases outside gene matches: 4.

This chain links TRBV7-9 with TRBJ2-4; TRBD1 is a possible D gene (6 bases). The V gene's germline CDR1 is SEHNR and CDR2 FQNEAQ (reference sequence). The germline V and J ends were trimmed by 5 bases and 0 bases, with 11 bases remaining between them. The CDR3 totals 15 residues. CDR3 DNA sequence: TGTGCCAGCAGCCCAACAGGGTTAGCCAAAAACATTCAGTACTTC. Translation gives CASSPTGLAKNIQYF. Filled out from reference TRBV7-9 and TRBJ2-4, the complete variable domain reads DTGVSQNPRHKITKRGQNVTFRCDPISEHNRLYWYRQTLGQGPEFLTYFQNEAQLEKSRLLSDRFSAERPKGSFSTLEIQRTEQGDSAMYLCASSPTGLAKNIQYFGAGTRLSVL.

The V gene is TRBV2, the J gene TRBJ2-4; no clear D gene. Germline assignment: CDR1 SNHLY and CDR2 FYNNEI. V was pared by 5 bases and J by 1 base, with 12 bases between. The CDR3 has 15 residues. The CDR3 DNA follows: TGTGCCAGCAGTCAACTTGGTTTGGCCAAAAACATTCAGTACTTC. Translated, it gives CASSQLGLAKNIQYF.

This clone was picked up one time. The chain is built from TRBV11-3 and TRBJ1-1; D possibly corresponds to TRBD1 (6 bases). The CDR3 has 14 amino acids. With 1 base removed from V and 6 bases from J, the gap between germline ends came to 12 bases. CDR1 is SGHNT, CDR2 YENEEA, per germline. CDR3 amino acids: CASSLGSGGAEAFF. CDR3 nucleotides: TGTGCCAGCAGCTTAGGGAGCGGGGGCGCTGAAGCTTTCTTT.

The gene calls are TRBV6-5 and TRBJ2-2, with 12 positions matching TRBD2. Germline CDR1 is MNHEY and CDR2 is SVGAGI. V gave up 7 bases and J gave up 6 bases; unmatched junction bases: 6. This CDR3 has 15 amino acids. As DNA, the CDR3 is TGTGCCAGCATTCGGACTAGCGGGGCACCCGGGGAGCTGTTTTTT. It encodes CASIRTSGAPGELFF.

The chain is built from TRBV7-2 and TRBJ2-3, with D hard to call. The CDR3 consists of 15 residues. The V and J ends lost 3 bases and 1 base respectively, with 11 bases between them. Germline lookup yields CDR1 SGHTA and CDR2 FQGNSA. CDR3 protein: CASSFSAMGTDTQYF. The CDR3 nucleotides are TGTGCCAGCAGCTTCTCCGCGATGGGCACAGATACGCAGTATTTT.

V usage is TRBV6-5 and J usage is TRBJ1-5; 8 nucleotides align to TRBD1. V was pared by 6 bases and J by 2 bases, with 6 bases of the junction left unmatched. Germline values: CDR1 MNHEY, CDR2 SVGAGI. The CDR3 has 15 amino acids. CDR3 loop: CASRQTGVGNQPQHF. In nucleotides, the CDR3 is TGTGCCAGCAGGCAGACAGGGGTCGGCAATCAGCCCCAGCATTTT.

The chain is built from TRBV28 and TRBJ2-1; D is perhaps TRBD1 (5 bases). The V and J ends lost 6 bases and 2 bases respectively, with 14 bases between them. CDR1 is MDHEN, CDR2 SYDVKM, per germline. This CDR3 spans 15 amino acids. This CDR3 reads CASRVTGRTYNEQFF. The CDR3 DNA is TGTGCCAGCAGGGTCACAGGACGTACCTACAATGAGCAGTTCTTC.

The rearrangement joins TRBV19 to TRBJ2-3, with D tentatively TRBD1 (6 bases). Germline V gene lookup returns CDR1 LNHDA and CDR2 SQIVND (reference sequence). Deletions cut 6 bases from V and 0 bases from J, with 13 bases between. The CDR3 is 15 amino acids. CDR3 protein: CASSTGWTSTDTQYF. As DNA, the CDR3 is TGTGCCAGTAGCACAGGGTGGACTAGCACAGATACGCAGTATTTT.

V gene TRBV19 combines with J gene TRBJ1-6; 7 bases agree with TRBD1. The CDR3 extends over 17 amino acids. The junction had 11 bases not matched to a gene; V was cut back by 3 bases and J by 6 bases. Germline V gene data show CDR1 as LNHDA and CDR2 as SQIVND (reference sequence). CDR3 sequence: CASSMTPRDRSNSPLHF. As DNA, the CDR3 is TGTGCCAGTAGTATGACCCCCCGGGACAGAAGTAATTCACCCCTCCACTTT.

The chain carries TRBV6-6 and TRBJ1-4; D gene uncertain. Germline V gene sequence: CDR1 MNHNY, CDR2 SVGAGI (reference sequence). V was clipped by 6 bases and J by 9 bases, with 20 bases between them. The CDR3 totals 15 residues. The CDR3 DNA is TGTGCCAGCAGCCCCGCGGAGGGTGGGAGGAAAAAACTGTTTTTT. Protein product: CASSPAEGGRKKLFF.

The rearrangement joins TRBV11-1 to TRBJ2-2, with a tentative D call TRBD2 (5 bases). Per the germline V gene, CDR1 is SGHAT and CDR2 is FQDESV (reference sequence). Trimming stripped 7 bases from V and 5 bases from J, with 8 bases between. There are 12 residues in the CDR3. CDR3 coding DNA: TGTGCCAGCACCCGAGGGACCGGGGAGCTGTTTTTT. Translation: CASTRGTGELFF.

The genes are TRBV4-2 and TRBJ2-3; TRBD2 agrees at 12 bases. This CDR3 has 17 residues. V was pared by 0 bases and J by 9 bases, with 10 bases of the junction left unmatched. Looked up from germline, CDR1 is LGHNA and CDR2 is YNFKEQ. The CDR3 reads CASSQDPLAGGEKTQYF. The CDR3 DNA follows: TGTGCCAGCAGCCAAGATCCCCTAGCGGGAGGGGAGAAAACGCAGTATTTT.

Remarks on this clone: The germline gene is not matched at one end of the junction; a read error may be the cause. The J gene is TRBJ1-5, the V gene TRBV7-3, with TRBD1 matching 7 bases. The germline CDR1 and CDR2 sequences are SGHTA and FQGTGA. The CDR3 has 13 amino acids. CDR3: CASTLDREQPQHF. The CDR3 region has the DNA TGTGCCAGCACCTTAGACAGGGAGCAGCCCCAGCATTTT.

This chain connects TRBV5-1 to TRBJ1-1; no clear D gene. Germline V gene lookup returns CDR1 SGHRS and CDR2 YFSETQ. The CDR3 runs to 14 residues. Trimming took 0 bases from V and 7 from J, leaving 13 bases between them. This chain's CDR3 is CASSLVEDLGEAFF. CDR3 coding DNA: TGCGCCAGCAGCTTGGTTGAGGATTTGGGTGAAGCTTTCTTT.

The chain employs TRBV10-3 and TRBJ2-3; D perhaps matches TRBD2 (7 bases). Deletions cut 4 bases from V and 11 bases from J, with 13 bases between. In germline, CDR1 is ENHRY, CDR2 SYGVKD. The CDR3 is made up of 12 amino acids. CDR3 amino acids: CAISGGGLEQYF. The CDR3 nucleotides are TGTGCCATCAGTGGGGGGGGCTTGGAGCAGTATTTT.